This T cell receptor beta chain was observed in a study of T-cell reconstitution after alpha-beta-depleted transplantation in children. Trimming took off 4 bases at V and 1 base at J, with 7 bases between the two ends. Germline CDR1 and CDR2: SQVTM and ANQGSEA. The CDR3 contains 12 residues. Preparing the TCRbeta library involved the use of unique molecular identifiers. TCRdb ran MiXCR on the PCR reads and lists one entry per CDR3 protein. The table lists hundreds of thousands of distinct CDR3 sequences, approximately 15% of them singletons. This clonotype was recorded at least ten times. This sequence joins TRBV29-1 and TRBJ2-5; D not resolved. This receptor was obtained from a male patient between 5 and 17 years old who had a stem cell transplant for acute lymphoblastic leukemia, so the T cells may come from the graft donor. Material: PBMCs, mostly from graft donor cells, obtained 360 days after TCRalphabeta/CD19-depleted stem cell transplant. CDR3 in DNA: TGCAGCGTTGTCGGGTTCCAAGAGACCCAGTACTTC. It codes for CSVVGFQETQYF.